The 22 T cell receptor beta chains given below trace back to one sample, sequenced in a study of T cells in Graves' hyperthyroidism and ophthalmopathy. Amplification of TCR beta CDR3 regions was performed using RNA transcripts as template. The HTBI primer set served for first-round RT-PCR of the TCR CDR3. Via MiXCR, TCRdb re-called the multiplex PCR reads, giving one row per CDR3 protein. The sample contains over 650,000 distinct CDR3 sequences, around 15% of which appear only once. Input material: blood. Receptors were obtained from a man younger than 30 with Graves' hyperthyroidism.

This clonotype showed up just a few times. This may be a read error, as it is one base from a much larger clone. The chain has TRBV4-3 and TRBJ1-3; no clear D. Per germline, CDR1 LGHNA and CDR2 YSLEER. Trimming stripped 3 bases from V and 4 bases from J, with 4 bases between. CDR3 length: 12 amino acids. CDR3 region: CASSHEGNTIYF. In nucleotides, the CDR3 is TGCGCCAGCAGCCACGAGGGAAACACCATATATTTT.

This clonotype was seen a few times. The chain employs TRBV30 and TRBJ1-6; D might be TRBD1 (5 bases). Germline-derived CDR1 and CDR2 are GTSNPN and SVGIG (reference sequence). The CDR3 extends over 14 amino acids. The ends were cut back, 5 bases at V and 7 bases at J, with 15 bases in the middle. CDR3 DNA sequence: TGTGCCTGGGGGACGGAGTATCGGAATTCACCCCTCCACTTT. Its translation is CAWGTEYRNSPLHF.

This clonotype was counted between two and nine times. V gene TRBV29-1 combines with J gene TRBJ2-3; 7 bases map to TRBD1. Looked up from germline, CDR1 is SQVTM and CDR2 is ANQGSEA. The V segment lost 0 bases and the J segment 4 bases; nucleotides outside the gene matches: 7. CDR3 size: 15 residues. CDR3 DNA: TGCAGCGTTGAAGAAGGACAGGAGCTTTCAGATACGCAGTATTTT. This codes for CSVEEGQELSDTQYF.

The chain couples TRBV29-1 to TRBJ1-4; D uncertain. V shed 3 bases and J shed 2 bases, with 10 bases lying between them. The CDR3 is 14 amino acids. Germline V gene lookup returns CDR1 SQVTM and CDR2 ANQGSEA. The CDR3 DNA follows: TGCAGCGTTGAGCTAATGGGGACTAATGAAAAACTGTTTTTT. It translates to CSVELMGTNEKLFF.

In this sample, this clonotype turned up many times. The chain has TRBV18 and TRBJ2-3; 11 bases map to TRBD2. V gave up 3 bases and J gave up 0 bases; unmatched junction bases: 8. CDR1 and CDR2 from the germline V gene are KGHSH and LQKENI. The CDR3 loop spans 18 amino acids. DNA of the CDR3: TGTGCCAGCTCACCGGGGACTAGCGGCGGAACTAGCACAGATACGCAGTATTTT. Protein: CASSPGTSGGTSTDTQYF.

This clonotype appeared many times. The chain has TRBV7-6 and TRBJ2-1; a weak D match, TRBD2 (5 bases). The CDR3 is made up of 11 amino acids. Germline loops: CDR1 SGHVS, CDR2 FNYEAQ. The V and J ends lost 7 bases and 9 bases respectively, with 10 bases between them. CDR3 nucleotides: TGTGCCAGCATCTTCCGGGGTGAGCAGTTCTTC. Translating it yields CASIFRGEQFF.

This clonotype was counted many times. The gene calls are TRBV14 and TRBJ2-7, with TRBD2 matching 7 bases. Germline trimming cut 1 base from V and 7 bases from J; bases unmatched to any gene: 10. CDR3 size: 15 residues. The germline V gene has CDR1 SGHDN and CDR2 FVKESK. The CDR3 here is CASSQVPSSAGEQYF. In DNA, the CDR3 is TGTGCCAGCAGCCAAGTTCCCTCCTCAGCGGGGGAGCAGTACTTC.

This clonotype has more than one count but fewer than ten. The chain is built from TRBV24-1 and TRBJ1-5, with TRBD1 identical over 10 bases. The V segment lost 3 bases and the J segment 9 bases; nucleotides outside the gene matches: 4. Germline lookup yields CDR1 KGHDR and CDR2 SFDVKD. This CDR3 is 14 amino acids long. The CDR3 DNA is TGTGCCACCAGTGATCCGGACAGGGGGTGGCCCCAGCATTTT. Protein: CATSDPDRGWPQHF.

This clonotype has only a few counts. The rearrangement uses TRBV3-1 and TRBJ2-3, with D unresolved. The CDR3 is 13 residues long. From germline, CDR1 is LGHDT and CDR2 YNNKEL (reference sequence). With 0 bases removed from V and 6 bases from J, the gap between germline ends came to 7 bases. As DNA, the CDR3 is TGTGCCAGCAGCCAAGATTATCAGGATACGCAGTATTTT. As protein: CASSQDYQDTQYF.

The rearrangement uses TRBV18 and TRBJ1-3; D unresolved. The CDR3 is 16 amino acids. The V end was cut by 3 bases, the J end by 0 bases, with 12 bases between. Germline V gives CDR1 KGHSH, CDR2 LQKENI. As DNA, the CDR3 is TGTGCCAGCTCACCCCAGCTGAGCCGCTCTGGAAACACCATATATTTT. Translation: CASSPQLSRSGNTIYF.

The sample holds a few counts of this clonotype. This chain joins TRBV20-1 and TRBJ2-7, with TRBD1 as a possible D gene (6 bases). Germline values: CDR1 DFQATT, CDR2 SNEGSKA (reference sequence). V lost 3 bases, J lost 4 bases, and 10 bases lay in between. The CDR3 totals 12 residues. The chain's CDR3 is CSARSRGYEQYF. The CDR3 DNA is TGCAGTGCTAGGAGCAGGGGTTACGAGCAGTACTTC.

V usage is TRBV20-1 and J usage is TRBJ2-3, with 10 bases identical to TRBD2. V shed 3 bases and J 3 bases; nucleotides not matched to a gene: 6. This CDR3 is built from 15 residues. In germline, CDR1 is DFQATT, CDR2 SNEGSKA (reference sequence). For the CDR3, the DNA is TGCAGTGCTAGTCCGCCTAGCGGGAGTACAGATACGCAGTATTTT. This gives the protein CSASPPSGSTDTQYF.

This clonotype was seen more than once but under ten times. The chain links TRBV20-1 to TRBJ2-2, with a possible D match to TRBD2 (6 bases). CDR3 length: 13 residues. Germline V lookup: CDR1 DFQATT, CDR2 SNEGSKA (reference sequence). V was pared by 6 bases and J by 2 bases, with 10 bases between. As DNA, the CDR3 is TGCAGTGCCCGGGACTTCAACACCGGGGAGCTGTTTTTT. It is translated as CSARDFNTGELFF.

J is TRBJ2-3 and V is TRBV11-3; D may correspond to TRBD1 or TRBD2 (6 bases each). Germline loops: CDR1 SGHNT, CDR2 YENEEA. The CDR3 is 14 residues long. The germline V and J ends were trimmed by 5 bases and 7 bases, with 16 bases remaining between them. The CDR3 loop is CASSEERGVNTQYF. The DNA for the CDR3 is TGTGCCAGCAGCGAGGAGAGGGGGGTAAATACGCAGTATTTT. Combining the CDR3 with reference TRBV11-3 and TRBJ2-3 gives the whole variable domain EAGVVQSPRYKIIEKKQPVAFWCNPISGHNTLYWYLQNLGQGPELLIRYENEEAVDDSQLPKDRFSAERLKGVDSTLKIQPAELGDSAVYLCASSEERGVNTQYFGPGTRLTVL.

The CDR3 loop is CASSSDLAGLYNEQFF. The CDR3 bases are TGTGCCAGCAGTTCCGATCTAGCGGGACTATACAATGAGCAGTTCTTC. V usage is TRBV12-3 or TRBV12-4 and J usage is TRBJ2-1; 9 nucleotides agree with TRBD2. This CDR3 is 16 amino acids long. Trimming removed 4 bases from V and 4 bases from J; junction bases left unmatched: 8.

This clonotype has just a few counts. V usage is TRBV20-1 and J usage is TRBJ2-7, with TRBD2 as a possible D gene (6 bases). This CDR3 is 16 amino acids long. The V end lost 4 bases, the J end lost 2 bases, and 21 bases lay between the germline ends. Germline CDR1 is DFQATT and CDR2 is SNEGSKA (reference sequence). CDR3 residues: CSATRRPGEGTYEQYF. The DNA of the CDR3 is TGCAGTGCTACCCGGCGTCCGGGAGAAGGGACCTACGAGCAGTACTTC.

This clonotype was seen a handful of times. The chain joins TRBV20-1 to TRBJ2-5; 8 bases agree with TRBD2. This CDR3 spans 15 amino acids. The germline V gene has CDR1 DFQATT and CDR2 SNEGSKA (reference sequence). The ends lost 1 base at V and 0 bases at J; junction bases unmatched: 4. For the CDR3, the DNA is TGCAGTGCTAGAGCGGCTAGCGGGTACCAAGAGACCCAGTACTTC. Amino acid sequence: CSARAASGYQETQYF.

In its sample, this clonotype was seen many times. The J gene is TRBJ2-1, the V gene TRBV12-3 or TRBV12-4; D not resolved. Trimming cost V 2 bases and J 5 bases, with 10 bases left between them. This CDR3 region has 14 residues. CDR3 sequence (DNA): TGTGCCAGCAGTTTAATGGATCCCCACAATGAGCAGTTCTTC. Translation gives CASSLMDPHNEQFF.

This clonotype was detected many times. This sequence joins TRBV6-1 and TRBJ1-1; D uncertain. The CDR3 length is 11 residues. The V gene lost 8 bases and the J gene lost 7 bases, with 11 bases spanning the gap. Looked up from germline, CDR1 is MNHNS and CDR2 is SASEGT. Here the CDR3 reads CASGWGHEAFF. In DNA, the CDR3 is TGTGCCAGCGGGTGGGGTCATGAAGCTTTCTTT.

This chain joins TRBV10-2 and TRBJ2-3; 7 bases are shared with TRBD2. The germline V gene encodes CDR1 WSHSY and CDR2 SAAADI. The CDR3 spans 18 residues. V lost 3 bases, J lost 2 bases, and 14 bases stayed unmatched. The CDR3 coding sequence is TGCGCCAGCAGTGACTACGAGGGGAGGACTAGTCCCACAGATACGCAGTATTTT. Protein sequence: CASSDYEGRTSPTDTQYF.

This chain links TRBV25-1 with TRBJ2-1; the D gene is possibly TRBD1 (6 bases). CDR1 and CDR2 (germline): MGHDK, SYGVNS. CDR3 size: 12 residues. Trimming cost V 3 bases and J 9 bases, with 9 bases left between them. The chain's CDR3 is CASSEGATEQFF. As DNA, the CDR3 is TGTGCCAGCAGTGAGGGGGCTACTGAGCAGTTCTTC.

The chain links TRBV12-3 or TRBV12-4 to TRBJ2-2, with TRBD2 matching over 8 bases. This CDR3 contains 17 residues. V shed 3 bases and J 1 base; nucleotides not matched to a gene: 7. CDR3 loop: CASSLGGGFGNTGELFF. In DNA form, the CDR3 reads TGTGCCAGCAGTTTGGGCGGGGGGTTTGGGAACACCGGGGAGCTGTTTTTT.